This T cell receptor beta chain was identified during a study of immune cell composition in non-small cell lung cancer. As regards this clone: The antigen is not known.

V was clipped by 0 bases and J by 8 bases, with 14 bases between them. The CDR3 is 15 residues long. In germline, CDR1 is SGHRS, CDR2 YFSETQ. Data came from immunoSEQ multiplex PCR; TCRdb stores just in-frame clones and leaves some out. This sample yields about 13,000 clones, of which roughly 74% are seen a single time; around 15% belongs to the top ten. The study's findings and limits: Dominant in vivo tumour-associated clones were not shown to share tumour-reactive sequences. Clones >0.5% enriched in tumour were rarer in adenocarcinoma (about 33%) than squamous (75%). Lung squamous cell carcinoma tumours had significantly higher top 10 clone scores and productive clonality than lung adenocarcinoma.

The specimen was lung tumor tissue. This receptor was identified in a human donor with non-small cell lung cancer. V gene TRBV5-1 combines with J gene TRBJ1-4; maybe TRBD1 (6 bases). The CDR3 bases are TGCGCCAGCAGCTTGGCCGGGGGGGGCGTGGAAAAACTGTTTTTT. It is translated as CASSLAGGGVEKLFF.